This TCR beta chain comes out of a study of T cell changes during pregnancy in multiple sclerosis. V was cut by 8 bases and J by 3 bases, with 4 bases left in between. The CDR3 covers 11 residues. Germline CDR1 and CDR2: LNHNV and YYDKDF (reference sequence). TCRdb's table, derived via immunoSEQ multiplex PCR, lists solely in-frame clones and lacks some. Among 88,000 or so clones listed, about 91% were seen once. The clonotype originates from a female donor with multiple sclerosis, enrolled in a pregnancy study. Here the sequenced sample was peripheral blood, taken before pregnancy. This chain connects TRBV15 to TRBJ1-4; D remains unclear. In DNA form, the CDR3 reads TGTGCCACCGACTCTAATGAAAAACTGTTTTTT. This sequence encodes CATDSNEKLFF.